This T cell receptor beta chain was documented in a study of vaccination and CD4 T cells after COVID-19. Comments on this clonotype: As yet, its antigen is unknown.

Oncomine TCR Beta short-read sequencing was applied to DNA from cultured CD4+ T cells. TCRdb redid the calling of the PCR reads with MiXCR, one entry per CDR3 protein. This sample has 15,000 or so distinct CDR3 sequences, with roughly 50% found just once. Treatment here: approximately nine-day PBMC culture with coronavirus spike peptide pools or control peptides (ViraFEST assay). Germline loops: CDR1 MNHNS, CDR2 SASEGT. J lost 4 bases, V lost 5 bases, and 9 bases had no gene match. The CDR3 runs 15 residues. The sequence derives from a human donor who had recovered from COVID-19. The rearrangement links TRBV6-1 to TRBJ2-3; TRBD2 agrees at 7 bases. Sequenced: CD4+ T cells from blood, cultured in vitro. DNA of the CDR3: TGTGCCAGCAGTCAAGATAGGACTAGGTCAGATACGCAGTATTTT. This sequence encodes CASSQDRTRSDTQYF.